The entry that follows covers one TCR beta chain sequence. Its antigen remains unidentified. The repertoire was sequenced with immunoSEQ multiplex PCR; TCRdb's copy has only in-frame clones and lacks some. The profile covers about 1.5 million clones, with roughly 96% appearing a single time and over 1% taken by the ten largest. This record comes from a study of shared clonotypes between healthy human individuals. Findings and limits, study-wide: Limitation of the genetic and exposure-history diversity represented came from the few donors. Incomplete sequencing of sorted subsets was indicated by rarefaction despite large depth. Compared with clonotypes that all four donors shared, non-shared clonotypes had lower generation probabilities.

Material for sequencing was naive CD4+ T cells sorted from blood. Regarding subset: CD45RA+ positively selected. The TCR originated in a man aged 30 to 45 in good health.

The CDR3 loop reads CASSIPRGGKETQYF. The CDR3 bases are TGTGCCAGTAGTATCCCAAGGGGAGGAAAAGAGACCCAGTACTTC. The J gene is TRBJ2-5, the V gene TRBV19, with a possible D match to TRBD2 (6 bases). The CDR3 loop spans 15 amino acids. Germline V gives CDR1 LNHDA, CDR2 SQIVND (reference sequence). Trimming took off 3 bases at V and 3 bases at J, with 14 bases between the two ends.